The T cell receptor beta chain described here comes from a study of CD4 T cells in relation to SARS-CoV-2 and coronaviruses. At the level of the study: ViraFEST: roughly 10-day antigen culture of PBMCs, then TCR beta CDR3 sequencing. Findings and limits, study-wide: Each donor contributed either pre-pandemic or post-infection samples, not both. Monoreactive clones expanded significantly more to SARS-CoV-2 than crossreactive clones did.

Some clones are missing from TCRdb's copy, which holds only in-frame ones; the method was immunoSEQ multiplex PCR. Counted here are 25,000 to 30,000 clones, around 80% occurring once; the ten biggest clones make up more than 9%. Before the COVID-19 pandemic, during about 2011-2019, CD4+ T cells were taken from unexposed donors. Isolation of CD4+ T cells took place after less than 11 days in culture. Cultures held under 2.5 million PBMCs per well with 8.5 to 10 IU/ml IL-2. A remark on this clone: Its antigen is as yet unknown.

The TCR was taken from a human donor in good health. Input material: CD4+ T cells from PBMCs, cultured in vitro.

In nucleotides, the CDR3 is TGTGCTAGTGGTTTGTCTAGCGGTATAGGGCAGTTCTTC. Amino acids: CASGLSSGIGQFF. This chain connects TRBV12-5 to TRBJ2-1; 7 bases match TRBD2. With 2 bases clipped from V and 12 bases from J, the junction kept 7 bases outside the gene matches. In germline, CDR1 is LGHNT, CDR2 FRNRAP. The CDR3 totals 13 residues. The full variable domain, rest sourced from reference TRBV12-5 and TRBJ2-1, is DARVTQTPRHKVTEMGQEVTMRCQPILGHNTVFWYRQTMMQGLELLAYFRNRAPLDDSGMPKDRFSAEMPDATLATLKIQPSEPRDSAVYFCASGLSSGIGQFFGPGTRLTVL.